This TCR beta chain originates from a study of graft-versus-host responses after intestinal transplantation. A word on this clone: Its antigen is not identified.

Method: immunoSEQ multiplex PCR; TCRdb's copy keeps in-frame clones and lacks some. The sample holds about 26,000 clones; more than 75% are singletons and the top ten take 0.55% to 0.8%. Between the trimmed V and J ends, which lost 2 bases and 7 bases, there was a span of 6 bases. CDR3 size: 12 residues. Per germline, CDR1 SGHRS and CDR2 YFSETQ. V is TRBV5-1 and J is TRBJ1-4, with D possibly being TRBD1 (6 bases). This sequence was found in a human donor who received an intestinal transplant. The material was unstimulated CD4+ T cells sorted from spleen or lymph node cells, obtained before intestinal transplant. The CDR3 protein is CASSLQGEKLFF. The CDR3 DNA sequence: TGCGCCAGCAGCTTACAGGGTGAAAAACTGTTTTTT. Complete variable domain (other parts from reference TRBV5-1 and TRBJ1-4): KAGVTQTPRYLIKTRGQQVTLSCSPISGHRSVSWYQQTPGQGLQFLFEYFSETQRNKGNFPGRFSGRQFSNSRSEMNVSTLELGDSALYLCASSLQGEKLFFGSGTQLSVL.